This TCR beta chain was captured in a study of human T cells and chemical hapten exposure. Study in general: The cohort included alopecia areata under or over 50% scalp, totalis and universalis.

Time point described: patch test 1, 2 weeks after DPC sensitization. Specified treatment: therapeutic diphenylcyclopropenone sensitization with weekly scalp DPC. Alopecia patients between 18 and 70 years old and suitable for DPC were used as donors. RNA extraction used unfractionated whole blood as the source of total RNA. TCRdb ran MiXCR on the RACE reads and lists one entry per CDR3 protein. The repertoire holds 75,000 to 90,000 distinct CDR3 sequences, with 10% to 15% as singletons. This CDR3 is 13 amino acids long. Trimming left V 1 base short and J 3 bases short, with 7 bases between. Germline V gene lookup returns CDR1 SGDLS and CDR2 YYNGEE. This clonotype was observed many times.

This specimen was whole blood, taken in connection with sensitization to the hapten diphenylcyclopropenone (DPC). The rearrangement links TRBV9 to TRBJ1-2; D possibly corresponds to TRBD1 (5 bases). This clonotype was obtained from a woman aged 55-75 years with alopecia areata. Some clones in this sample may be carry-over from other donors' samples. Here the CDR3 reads CASSVQGHYGYTF. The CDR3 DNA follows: TGTGCCAGCAGCGTACAGGGACACTATGGCTACACCTTC. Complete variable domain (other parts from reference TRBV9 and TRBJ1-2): DSGVTQTPKHLITATGQRVTLRCSPRSGDLSVYWYQQSLDQGLQFLIQYYNGEERAKGNILERFSAQQFPDLHSELNLSSLELGDSALYFCASSVQGHYGYTFGSGTRLTVV.